The clone carrying this T cell receptor (beta chain) was seen repeatedly, ten times or more. What it binds is not known. Construction of TCR beta libraries relied on iRepertoire HTBI primers and on Arm-PCR targeting CDR3 regions. Via MiXCR, TCRdb re-called the multiplex PCR reads, giving one row per CDR3 protein. The data show approximately 560,000 distinct CDR3 sequences, with about 16% seen just once and 12% held by the top ten. Germline V gives CDR1 SEHNR, CDR2 FQNEAQ (reference sequence). V was pared by 5 bases and J by 5 bases, with 15 bases between. This CDR3 is 14 amino acids long. The data were taken from a study of regulatory T cells in long-lasting Graves disease. The study's findings and limits: The small sample size may have reduced accuracy.

This sample's time point: newly diagnosed GD, antithyroid drugs for less than 3 months. PBMC RNA was the source of the TCR library. A further study also used this sample, focusing on T cells in Graves' hyperthyroidism and ophthalmopathy. As that report states: HTBI primers drove first-round RT-PCR of the TCR CDR3. Most clonotypes expanded in thyroid above 0.001 were likewise present in blood.

This specimen consisted of peripheral blood mononuclear cells (PBMCs), obtained at new diagnosis, from a patient treated with antithyroid drugs. This chain joins TRBV7-9 and TRBJ1-1; no clear D gene. The sequence was collected from a man in his late teens or twenties with Graves disease. The CDR3 DNA follows: TGTGCCAGCAGCCGCCCTCAGCCCCTGACTGAAGCTTTCTTT. Its translation is CASSRPQPLTEAFF.